Below are 10 T cell receptor beta chains sequenced from a single sample in a study of sequential checkpoint blockade in melanoma. The repertoire was sequenced with immunoSEQ multiplex PCR; TCRdb's copy has only in-frame clones and lacks some. Found here are 9,500 to 11,000 clones, approximately 60% of them singletons; the top ten hold more than 15%. Treatment indicated: randomized to nivolumab then ipilimumab (arm A) or the reverse (arm B). Sequencing used CD8+ T cells sorted from blood (inferred from file names), obtained from a patient given nivolumab and ipilimumab in sequence. These receptors were obtained from a human donor with melanoma.

The chain couples TRBV28 to TRBJ1-1; no clear D gene. Trimming left V 3 bases short and J 1 base short, with 6 bases between. The CDR3 is 13 residues long. Germline V gives CDR1 MDHEN, CDR2 SYDVKM. The CDR3 sequence: CASSFFQNTEAFF. The CDR3 nucleotides read TGTGCCAGCAGTTTTTTCCAGAACACTGAAGCTTTCTTT.

The chain employs TRBV2 and TRBJ2-3; 8 bases align to TRBD1. CDR1 is SNHLY, CDR2 FYNNEI, per germline. J lost 3 bases, V lost 4 bases, and 0 bases had no gene match. CDR3 length: 13 amino acids. The CDR3 nucleotides are TGTGCCAGCAGTGGACAGGGGACAGATACGCAGTATTTT. Its protein product is CASSGQGTDTQYF.

The chain employs TRBV19 and TRBJ2-2; 11 bases are shared with TRBD1. The CDR3 runs 16 residues. The germline V gene has CDR1 LNHDA and CDR2 SQIVND (reference sequence). The V and J ends lost 4 bases and 4 bases, in that order; junction bases with no gene match: 5. The CDR3 loop is CASSTTGTGGTGELFF. The CDR3 DNA sequence: TGTGCCAGTAGTACAACCGGGACAGGGGGCACCGGGGAGCTGTTTTTT.

This chain joins TRBV6-5 and TRBJ1-2; a weak D match, TRBD1 (5 bases). The CDR3 length is 15 residues. V lost 0 bases to trimming and J lost 5 bases, with 13 bases between them. CDR1 MNHEY and CDR2 SVGAGI come from the germline V gene. CDR3 protein: CASSYSNSGFYGYTF. The CDR3 DNA follows: TGTGCCAGCAGTTACTCGAATTCAGGGTTTTATGGCTACACCTTC.

The chain links TRBV4-3 to TRBJ1-1; D gene uncertain. This CDR3 has 14 amino acids. V was shortened by 0 bases and J by 3 bases, with 8 bases between the two germline ends. Germline CDR1 LGHNA, CDR2 YSLEER. DNA of the CDR3: TGCGCCAGCAGCCAAGACTACGCCTACACTGAAGCTTTCTTT. Its translation is CASSQDYAYTEAFF.

The chain uses TRBV27 and TRBJ2-1; TRBD1 aligns across 7 bases. The CDR3 loop spans 13 amino acids. The V gene end was trimmed by 3 bases and the J gene end by 4 bases; junction bases not matched to a gene: 0. The germline V gene has CDR1 MNHEY and CDR2 SMNVEV (reference sequence). The CDR3 bases are TGTGCCAGCAGTTTGACAGGGTACAATGAGCAGTTCTTC. It yields the protein CASSLTGYNEQFF.

Concerning this clone itself: The identical CDR3 is also encoded by other nucleotide sequences in the sample. The chain combines TRBV29-1 with TRBJ1-2; the D gene is possibly TRBD1 (6 bases). This CDR3 region has 14 residues. Per the germline V gene, CDR1 is SQVTM and CDR2 is ANQGSEA. V dropped 6 bases and J dropped 2 bases, with 16 bases sitting between them. CDR3 sequence (DNA): TGCAGCGTCGTGCCAAGGGGACAAAACTATGGCTACACCTTC. Amino acid sequence: CSVVPRGQNYGYTF.

The chain couples TRBV19 to TRBJ2-7, with 11 bases fitting TRBD2. The CDR3 consists of 14 residues. Trimming removed 1 base from V and 9 bases from J; junction bases left unmatched: 5. Germline CDR1 is LNHDA and CDR2 is SQIVND (reference sequence). The CDR3 here is CASSIGLAGGRQYF. The DNA for the CDR3 is TGTGCCAGTAGTATAGGTCTAGCGGGAGGAAGGCAGTACTTC.

Of note for this clone: The same CDR3 arises from other DNA sequences in this sample as well. The chain has TRBV14 and TRBJ2-7, with 7 bases lining up with TRBD1. The V gene end was trimmed by 4 bases and the J gene end by 2 bases; junction bases not matched to a gene: 5. This CDR3 comprises 14 residues. Germline assignment: CDR1 SGHDN and CDR2 FVKESK. The CDR3 loop reads CASSLRQGAYEQYF. CDR3 coding DNA: TGTGCCAGCAGCCTCCGACAGGGAGCCTACGAGCAGTACTTC. Using reference TRBV14 and TRBJ2-7 for the parts outside the CDR3, the full variable domain is EAGVTQFPSHSVIEKGQTVTLRCDPISGHDNLYWYRRVMGKEIKFLLHFVKESKQDESGMPNNRFLAERTGGTYSTLKVQPAELEDSGVYFCASSLRQGAYEQYFGPGTRLTVT.

The genes are TRBV27 and TRBJ1-2, with 7 bases lining up with TRBD1. V was clipped by 6 bases and J by 2 bases; unmatched bases: 9. The CDR3 contains 15 residues. Per the germline V gene, CDR1 is MNHEY and CDR2 is SMNVEV (reference sequence). CDR3 sequence reads: CASSQRTGSNYGYTF. The CDR3 DNA reads as TGTGCCAGCAGCCAAAGGACAGGATCGAACTATGGCTACACCTTC.